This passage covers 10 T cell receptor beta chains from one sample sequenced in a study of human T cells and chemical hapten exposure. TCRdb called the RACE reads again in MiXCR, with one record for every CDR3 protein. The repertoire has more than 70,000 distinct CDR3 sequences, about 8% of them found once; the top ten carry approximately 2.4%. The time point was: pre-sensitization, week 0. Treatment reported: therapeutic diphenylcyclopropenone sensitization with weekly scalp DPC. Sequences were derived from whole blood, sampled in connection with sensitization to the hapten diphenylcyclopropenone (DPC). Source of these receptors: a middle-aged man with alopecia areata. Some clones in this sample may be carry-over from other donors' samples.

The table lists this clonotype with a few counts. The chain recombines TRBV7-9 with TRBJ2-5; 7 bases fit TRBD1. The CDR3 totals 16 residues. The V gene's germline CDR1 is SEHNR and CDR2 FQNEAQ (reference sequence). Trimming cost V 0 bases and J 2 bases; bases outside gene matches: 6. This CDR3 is CASSLAPDREQETQYF. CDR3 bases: TGTGCCAGCAGCTTAGCCCCCGACAGGGAACAAGAGACCCAGTACTTC.

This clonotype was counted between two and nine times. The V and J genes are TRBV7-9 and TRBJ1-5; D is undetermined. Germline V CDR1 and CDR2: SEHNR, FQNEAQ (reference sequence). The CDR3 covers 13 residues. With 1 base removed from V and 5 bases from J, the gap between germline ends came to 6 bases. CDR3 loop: CASSLGTYQPQHF. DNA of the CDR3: TGTGCCAGCAGCTTAGGGACTTATCAGCCCCAGCATTTT.

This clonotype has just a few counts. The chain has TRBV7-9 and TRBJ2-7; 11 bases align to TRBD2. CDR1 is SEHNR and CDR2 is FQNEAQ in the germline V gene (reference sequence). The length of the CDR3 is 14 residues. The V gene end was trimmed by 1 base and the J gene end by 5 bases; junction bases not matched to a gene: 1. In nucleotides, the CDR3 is TGTGCCAGCAGCTTAGAACTAGCGGGAGACGAGCAGTACTTC. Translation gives CASSLELAGDEQYF.

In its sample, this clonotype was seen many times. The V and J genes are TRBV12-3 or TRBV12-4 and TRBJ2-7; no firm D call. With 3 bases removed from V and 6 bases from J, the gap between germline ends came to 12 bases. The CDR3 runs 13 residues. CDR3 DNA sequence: TGTGCCAGCAGTTTGGGTCTAACCGGCGAGCAGTACGTC. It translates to CASSLGLTGEQYV.

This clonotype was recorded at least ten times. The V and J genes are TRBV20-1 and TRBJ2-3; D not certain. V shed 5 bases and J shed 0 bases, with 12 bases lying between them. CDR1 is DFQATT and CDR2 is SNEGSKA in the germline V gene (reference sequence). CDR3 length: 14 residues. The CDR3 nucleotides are TGCAGTGCTCCTAAGGCCCCTAGCACAGATACGCAGTATTTT. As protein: CSAPKAPSTDTQYF.

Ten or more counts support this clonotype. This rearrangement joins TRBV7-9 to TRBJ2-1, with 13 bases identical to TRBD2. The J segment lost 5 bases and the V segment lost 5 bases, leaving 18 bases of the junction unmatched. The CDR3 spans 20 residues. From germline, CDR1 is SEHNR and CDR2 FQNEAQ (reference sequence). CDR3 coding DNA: TGTGCCAGCAGCCCGCCCCCAGGACTAGCGGGAGTATCCTTTGACAATGAGCAGTTCTTC. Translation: CASSPPPGLAGVSFDNEQFF.

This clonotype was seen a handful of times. CDR3 bases: TGTGCCAGCAGCCCTACCGACAGGGGGCGGACCCAAGAGACCCAGTACTTC. Its protein product is CASSPTDRGRTQETQYF. The chain employs TRBV6-5 and TRBJ2-5, with 10 bases aligning to TRBD1. The CDR3 is made up of 17 amino acids. The ends lost 6 bases at V and 1 base at J; junction bases unmatched: 11. Germline V gives CDR1 MNHEY, CDR2 SVGAGI.

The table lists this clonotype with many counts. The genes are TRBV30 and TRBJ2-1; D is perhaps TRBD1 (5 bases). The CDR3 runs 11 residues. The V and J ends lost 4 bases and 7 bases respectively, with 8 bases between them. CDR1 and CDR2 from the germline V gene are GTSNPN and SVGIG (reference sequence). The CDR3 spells CAWTTANEQFF. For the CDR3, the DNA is TGTGCCTGGACGACAGCTAATGAGCAGTTCTTC.

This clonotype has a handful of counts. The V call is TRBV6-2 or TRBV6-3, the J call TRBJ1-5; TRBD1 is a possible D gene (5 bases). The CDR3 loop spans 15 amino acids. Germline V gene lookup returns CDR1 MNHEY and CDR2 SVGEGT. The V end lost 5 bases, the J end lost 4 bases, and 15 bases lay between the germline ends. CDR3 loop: CASSPPEAGNQPQHF. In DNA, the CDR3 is TGTGCCAGCAGTCCCCCCGAAGCAGGGAATCAGCCCCAGCATTTT.

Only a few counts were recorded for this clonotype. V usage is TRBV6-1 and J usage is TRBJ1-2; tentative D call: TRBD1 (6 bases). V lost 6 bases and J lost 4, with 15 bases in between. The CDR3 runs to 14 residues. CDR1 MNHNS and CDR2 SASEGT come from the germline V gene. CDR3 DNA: TGTGCCAGCAGACCCAACAGGGTTGGCTATGGCTACACCTTC. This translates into CASRPNRVGYGYTF.